This T cell receptor beta chain was captured in a study of blood T cells in healthy people across ages. At the level of the study: Template-switching capture recovered about one barcoded beta molecule per two T cells. The study's findings and limits: TCR beta diversity correlated strongly with naive T cell percentage. Donor CMV infection status was unknown, possibly confounding age-related changes in expanded clonotypes.

This CDR3 comprises 12 residues. Trimming removed 6 bases at V and 8 bases at J, with 11 bases between. Germline V gene lookup returns CDR1 MNHEY and CDR2 SVGAGI. A second 7 to 11 cycle PCR used barcoded and J-beta primers. At least 2.5 million CDR3-containing paired-end reads were obtained per sample. TCRdb re-derived calls from the 5' RACE reads in MiXCR, one entry per CDR3 protein. The sample holds about 1,800,000 distinct CDR3 sequences, 25% to 30% seen once. Comment on this clonotype: Its antigen remains unknown.

The chain links TRBV6-5 to TRBJ1-3; maybe TRBD1 (5 bases). The clonotype was recovered from a woman younger than 45 in good health. What was sequenced was blood. The CDR3: CASRGEFDTIYF. In DNA form, the CDR3 reads TGTGCCAGCAGGGGGGAGTTTGACACCATATATTTT.